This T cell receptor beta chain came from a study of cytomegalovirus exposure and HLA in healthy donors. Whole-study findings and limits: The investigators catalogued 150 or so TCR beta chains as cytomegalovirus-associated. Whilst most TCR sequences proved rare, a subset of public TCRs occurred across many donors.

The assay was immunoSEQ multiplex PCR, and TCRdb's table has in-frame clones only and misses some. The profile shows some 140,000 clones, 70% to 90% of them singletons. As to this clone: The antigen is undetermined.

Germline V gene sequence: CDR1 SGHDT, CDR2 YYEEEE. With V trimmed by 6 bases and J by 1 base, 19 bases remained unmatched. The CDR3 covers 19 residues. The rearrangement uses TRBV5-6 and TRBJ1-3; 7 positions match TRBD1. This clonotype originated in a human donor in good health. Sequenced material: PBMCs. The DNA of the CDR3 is TGTGCCAGCACCACCCTAGGGGACAGTGAACTCCTATCTGGAAACACCATATATTTT. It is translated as CASTTLGDSELLSGNTIYF.